One and the same sample provided the 7 T cell receptor beta chains below, sequenced in a study of memory CD4+ T cells and cytomegalovirus serostatus. Assay used: immunoSEQ multiplex PCR; TCRdb lists only in-frame clones, some missing. The table shows roughly 67,000 clones, with 70% to 80% occurring only once. Single viable CD3+CD4+CD8-CD45RO+ cells were sorted as the memory CD4+ T cells. The sample taken for sequencing was memory CD4+ T cells from blood. The receptors originated from an adult in good health and CMV-seropositive.

The rearrangement uses TRBV30 and TRBJ2-2; D is unclear. The V end was cut by 0 bases, the J end by 7 bases, with 6 bases between. Per the germline V gene, CDR1 is GTSNPN and CDR2 is SVGIG (reference sequence). CDR3 length: 12 amino acids. For the CDR3, the DNA is TGTGCCTGGAGTGTACTTCTCGGGGAGCTGTTTTTT. Protein sequence: CAWSVLLGELFF.

The CDR3 region is CASSLAGGIGNTIYF. The CDR3 nucleotides read TGCGCCAGCAGCTTGGCCGGGGGGATCGGAAACACCATATATTTT. The J gene is TRBJ1-3, the V gene TRBV5-1; D might be TRBD1 (5 bases). Germline CDR1 SGHRS, CDR2 YFSETQ. V lost 0 bases to trimming and J lost 4 bases, with 11 bases between them. CDR3 length: 15 amino acids.

This clone was seen many times. This chain links TRBV30 with TRBJ1-2; TRBD1 is a possible D gene (5 bases). The germline CDR1 and CDR2 sequences are GTSNPN and SVGIG (reference sequence). V shed 2 bases and J shed 2 bases, with 12 bases lying between them. The length of the CDR3 is 14 residues. This CDR3 reads CAWSPGPRNYGYTF. CDR3 nucleotides: TGTGCCTGGAGTCCGGGGCCGAGGAACTATGGCTACACCTTC.

J is TRBJ2-4 and V is TRBV5-6, with D hard to call. The CDR3 extends over 15 amino acids. Germline lookup yields CDR1 SGHDT and CDR2 YYEEEE. V shed 5 bases and J shed 8 bases, with 20 bases lying between them. This chain's CDR3 is CASRPPVGPSDIQYF. In nucleotides, the CDR3 is TGTGCCAGCAGGCCTCCGGTGGGCCCGTCGGACATTCAGTACTTC.

In its sample, this clone was seen once. The V call is TRBV5-1, the J call TRBJ2-3; D ambiguous. V lost 0 bases to trimming and J lost 4 bases, with 9 bases between them. The CDR3 is made up of 14 amino acids. Germline V gives CDR1 SGHRS, CDR2 YFSETQ. DNA of the CDR3: TGCGCCAGCAGCTTGGAGTTGCTCTCAGATACGCAGTATTTT. It encodes CASSLELLSDTQYF. The whole variable domain, filled in from reference TRBV5-1 and TRBJ2-3, reads KAGVTQTPRYLIKTRGQQVTLSCSPISGHRSVSWYQQTPGQGLQFLFEYFSETQRNKGNFPGRFSGRQFSNSRSEMNVSTLELGDSALYLCASSLELLSDTQYFGPGTRLTVL.

The genes are TRBV7-2 and TRBJ2-3; either TRBD1 or TRBD2 may supply D (7 bases each). V lost 5 bases, J lost 4 bases, and 16 bases lay in between. This CDR3 contains 15 residues. Looked up from germline, CDR1 is SGHTA and CDR2 is FQGNSA. This CDR3 reads CASSPQGGQSDTQYF. CDR3 nucleotides: TGTGCCAGCAGCCCGCAGGGGGGGCAATCAGATACGCAGTATTTT.

CDR3 nucleotide sequence: TGTGCCTGGAGTGTATACCCTAAGGGACAGGGGTTGTACGAGCAGTACTTC. Protein product: CAWSVYPKGQGLYEQYF. The gene calls are TRBV30 and TRBJ2-7, with 10 bases matching TRBD1. V gave up 0 bases and J gave up 4 bases; unmatched junction bases: 12. The CDR3 spans 17 residues. Germline CDR1 reads GTSNPN; CDR2 reads SVGIG (reference sequence).